This T cell receptor (beta chain) was obtained from a study of CD8+ T cells in alopecia areata. General study findings and limits: There were also resident alphabeta T cells of normal skin sequenced in scalp samples.

Specified treatment: oral pan-JAK inhibitor, 5-10 mg twice daily. The investigators collected lesional scalp punch biopsies and peripheral blood from alopecia areata patients. The ends were cut back, 0 bases at V and 4 bases at J, with 8 bases in the middle. Germline V gene lookup returns CDR1 MNHEY and CDR2 SVGAGI. The CDR3 is made up of 14 amino acids. RNA was isolated and reverse transcribed to cDNA, the sequencing template. Method: immunoSEQ multiplex PCR; TCRdb's copy keeps in-frame clones and lacks some. In the table there are 4,500 to 6,000 clones, roughly two thirds of which are singletons. A word on this clone: Antigen: not known.

The sequence came from a human donor with alopecia areata. The V gene is TRBV6-5, the J gene TRBJ2-3; D call uncertain. The sequencing here drew on skin, taken at week 24, from a patient treated with tofacitinib. In nucleotides, the CDR3 is TGTGCCAGCAGTTACTCGGCAGCCCCAGATACGCAGTATTTT. It yields the protein CASSYSAAPDTQYF.